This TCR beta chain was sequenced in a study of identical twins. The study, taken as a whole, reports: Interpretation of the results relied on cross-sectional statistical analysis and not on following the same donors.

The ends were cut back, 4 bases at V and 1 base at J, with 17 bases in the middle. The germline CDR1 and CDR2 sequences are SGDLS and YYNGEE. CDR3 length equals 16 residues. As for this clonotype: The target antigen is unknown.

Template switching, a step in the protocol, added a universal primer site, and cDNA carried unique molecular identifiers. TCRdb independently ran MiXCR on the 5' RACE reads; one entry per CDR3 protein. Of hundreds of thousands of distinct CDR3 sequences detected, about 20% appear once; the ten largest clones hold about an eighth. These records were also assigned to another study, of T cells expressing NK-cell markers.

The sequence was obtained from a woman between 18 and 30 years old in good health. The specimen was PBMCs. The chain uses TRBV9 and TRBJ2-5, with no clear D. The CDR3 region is CASSLRPSRAQETQYF. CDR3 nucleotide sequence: TGTGCCAGCAGCCTCCGCCCCTCTAGAGCCCAAGAGACCCAGTACTTC.